The 18 T cell receptor beta chains in this list originate from one sample, sequenced in a study of blood T cell repertoires in COVID-19. Assay: immunoSEQ multiplex PCR; the TCRdb copy retains only in-frame clones and omits some. The sample consists of tens of thousands of clones, approximately 81% of them appearing once. The specimen sequenced was peripheral blood. The receptor source for this set is an elderly woman with acute or convalescent COVID-19.

The J gene is TRBJ1-3, the V gene TRBV5-6; possible D gene TRBD1, 6 bases. Germline V lookup: CDR1 SGHDT, CDR2 YYEEEE. Trimming removed 3 bases from V and 3 bases from J, with 10 bases in between. The CDR3 runs to 14 residues. CDR3 sequence: CASSSPGVGNTIYF. CDR3 sequence (DNA): TGTGCCAGCAGCTCCCCAGGGGTTGGAAACACCATATATTTT.

The chain recombines TRBV7-9 with TRBJ2-2; D is unclear. CDR1 SEHNR and CDR2 FQNEAQ come from the germline V gene (reference sequence). The CDR3 spans 16 residues. Trimming removed 1 base at V and 1 base at J, with 10 bases between. Written as DNA, the CDR3 is TGTGCCAGCAGCTTAGGTCAAACGGGGAACACCGGGGAGCTGTTTTTT. The encoded protein is CASSLGQTGNTGELFF.

The chain carries TRBV3-1 (or the pseudogene TRBV3-2) and TRBJ2-7; 11 bases align to TRBD2. The CDR3 spans 14 residues. Trimming removed 11 bases from V and 4 bases from J; junction bases left unmatched: 10. Germline-derived CDR1 and CDR2 are LGHDT and YNNKEL (reference sequence). Written as DNA, the CDR3 is TGTGCCTCTCTAGCGGGGGGACCCCTTTACGAGCAGTACTTC. Translating it yields CASLAGGPLYEQYF.

This clone was counted a single time. The gene calls are TRBV19 and TRBJ2-7, with 8 positions matching TRBD1. CDR3 length: 13 amino acids. Germline CDR1 and CDR2: LNHDA and SQIVND (reference sequence). V lost 6 bases, J lost 4 bases, and 5 bases stayed unmatched. The CDR3 sequence is CASSRTGSYEQYF. CDR3 nucleotide sequence: TGTGCCAGTAGCCGGACAGGGAGTTACGAGCAGTACTTC.

The chain carries TRBV11-2 and TRBJ1-1; D gene ambiguous. The V end was cut by 4 bases, the J end by 2 bases, with 11 bases between. Germline V gene sequence: CDR1 SGHAT, CDR2 FQNNGV. The CDR3 length is 14 residues. CDR3 residues: CASSYGVRNTEAFF. The CDR3 DNA reads as TGTGCCAGCAGCTACGGAGTCAGAAACACTGAAGCTTTCTTT.

V is TRBV9 and J is TRBJ1-1; D possibly corresponds to TRBD1 (6 bases). Trimming took off 4 bases at V and 3 bases at J, with 10 bases between the two ends. Germline V gene sequence: CDR1 SGDLS, CDR2 YYNGEE. This CDR3 is 13 amino acids long. The CDR3 DNA reads TGTGCCAGCAGCTCTAGACAGGACACTGAAGCTTTCTTT. This sequence encodes CASSSRQDTEAFF.

Concerning this clone: One end of the junction is discordant with germline, which a read error may explain. This chain links TRBV7-7 with TRBJ2-3; perhaps TRBD1 as D (6 bases). The CDR3 has 15 amino acids. Germline values: CDR1 SSHAT, CDR2 FNYEAQ (reference sequence). The DNA of the CDR3 is TGTGCTAGCAGCTTAGGGCAGGGGAATACAGATACGCAGTATTTT. The encoded protein is CASSLGQGNTDTQYF.

The chain employs TRBV6-2 or TRBV6-3 and TRBJ1-4, with 9 nucleotides matching TRBD1. The CDR3 length is 17 residues. V was clipped by 2 bases and J by 0 bases; unmatched bases: 4. Germline assignment: CDR1 MNHEY and CDR2 SVGEGT. Written as DNA, the CDR3 is TGTGCCAGCAGTTACACGGGACAGGGTCCAACTAATGAAAAACTGTTTTTT. Translated: CASSYTGQGPTNEKLFF.

The J gene is TRBJ1-2, the V gene TRBV11-2, with D tentatively TRBD1 (6 bases). From germline, CDR1 is SGHAT and CDR2 FQNNGV. Trimming left V 6 bases short and J 0 bases short, with 11 bases between. This CDR3 is 14 amino acids long. The CDR3 loop reads CASRRTDSNYGYTF. As DNA, the CDR3 is TGTGCCAGCAGGCGGACAGATTCTAACTATGGCTACACCTTC.

The rearrangement joins TRBV10-2 to TRBJ1-5; the match to TRBD1 covers 7 bases. The CDR3 extends over 13 amino acids. The V and J ends lost 6 bases and 6 bases, in that order; junction bases with no gene match: 5. Germline-derived CDR1 and CDR2 are WSHSY and SAAADI. DNA for the CDR3: TGCGCCAGCAGCGACAGGGTCGGTCAGCCCCAGCATTTT. It codes for CASSDRVGQPQHF.

CDR3: CASSLVVGVSYNEQFF. The CDR3 bases are TGTGCCAGCAGCTTAGTTGTCGGGGTATCCTACAATGAGCAGTTCTTC. V and J are TRBV11-3 and TRBJ2-1, with D possibly being TRBD2 (5 bases). The CDR3 length is 16 residues. Germline lookup yields CDR1 SGHNT and CDR2 YENEEA. V was clipped by 1 base and J by 1 base, with 11 bases between them. Drawing the rest from reference TRBV11-3 and TRBJ2-1, the complete variable domain is EAGVVQSPRYKIIEKKQPVAFWCNPISGHNTLYWYLQNLGQGPELLIRYENEEAVDDSQLPKDRFSAERLKGVDSTLKIQPAELGDSAVYLCASSLVVGVSYNEQFFGPGTRLTVL.

This clone showed up just a few times. The chain employs TRBV11-3 and TRBJ1-1; 7 positions match TRBD1. The J segment lost 1 base and the V segment lost 2 bases, leaving 7 bases of the junction unmatched. In germline, CDR1 is SGHNT, CDR2 YENEEA. This CDR3 is built from 16 residues. CDR3 region: CASSLPSQGWNTEAFF. The CDR3 DNA follows: TGTGCCAGCAGCTTACCCTCACAGGGGTGGAACACTGAAGCTTTCTTT.

V usage is TRBV3-1 (or the pseudogene TRBV3-2) and J usage is TRBJ1-3, with TRBD1 identical over 7 bases. Germline V gene sequence: CDR1 LGHDT, CDR2 YNNKEL (reference sequence). The junction had 5 bases not matched to a gene; V was cut back by 4 bases and J by 2 bases. The CDR3 contains 15 residues. The CDR3 region has the DNA TGTGCCAGCAGCCCCTCCAGGGGGACTGGAAACACCATATATTTT. It yields the protein CASSPSRGTGNTIYF.

This sequence joins TRBV19 and TRBJ2-1; 8 nucleotides align to TRBD2. The germline V gene encodes CDR1 LNHDA and CDR2 SQIVND (reference sequence). V trimming: 4 bases; J trimming: 6 bases; junction bases outside the gene matches: 8. The CDR3 extends over 15 amino acids. CDR3 protein: CASSTFGLAINEQFF. As DNA, the CDR3 is TGTGCCAGTAGTACTTTTGGACTAGCAATCAATGAGCAGTTCTTC.

This clone appeared a few times. The J gene is TRBJ2-2, the V gene TRBV7-8; TRBD2 agrees at 8 bases. CDR3 length: 16 amino acids. Germline V gene sequence: CDR1 SGHVS, CDR2 FQNEAQ. V dropped 5 bases and J dropped 2; count of bases not matched to a gene: 7. The CDR3 is CASSGPAGGNTGELFF. The CDR3 DNA is TGTGCCAGCAGCGGTCCTGCGGGGGGCAACACCGGGGAGCTGTTTTTT. The complete variable domain, with remaining parts taken from reference TRBV7-8 and TRBJ2-2, reads GAGVSQSPRYKVAKRGQDVALRCDPISGHVSLFWYQQALGQGPEFLTYFQNEAQLDKSGLPSDRFFAERPEGSVSTLKIQRTQQEDSAVYLCASSGPAGGNTGELFFGEGSRLTVL.

This clone occurred a few times. The chain has TRBV2 and TRBJ1-5; D is uncertain. Between the trimmed V and J ends, which lost 10 bases and 0 bases, there was a span of 16 bases. Per the germline V gene, CDR1 is SNHLY and CDR2 is FYNNEI. The CDR3 length is 15 residues. The chain's CDR3 is CATSKAGNSNQPQHF. CDR3 nucleotides: TGTGCCACCTCAAAAGCGGGCAATAGCAATCAGCCCCAGCATTTT.

The DNA for the CDR3 is TGTGCCAGCTCGGGGGTGGGTACTGAAGCTTTCTTT. This gives the protein CASSGVGTEAFF. V usage is TRBV28 and J usage is TRBJ1-1; perhaps TRBD1 as D (5 bases). Germline CDR1 and CDR2: MDHEN and SYDVKM. V was pared by 8 bases and J by 5 bases, with 12 bases between. This CDR3 is built from 12 residues.

This rearrangement joins TRBV10-3 to TRBJ2-7; possible D gene TRBD1, 5 bases. Germline V gene lookup returns CDR1 ENHRY and CDR2 SYGVKD. Deletions cut 0 bases from V and 6 bases from J, with 15 bases between. This CDR3 is built from 15 residues. CDR3 sequence reads: CAISESQAGSAEQYF. CDR3 DNA sequence: TGTGCCATCAGTGAGTCCCAAGCAGGGTCTGCCGAGCAGTACTTC.